This TCR beta chain was sequenced during a study of blood T cell repertoires in COVID-19 (dated by TCRdb to 2018 to 2020). Concerning the study at large: Collaborator samples came from the United States, Italy and Spain and covered acute and convalescent phases of COVID-19. The material from the prospective study consisted of cDNA or gDNA derived from T cells, B-cell-depleted T cells, or PBMCs. Subjects who had been exposed to COVID-19, were actively infected with it, or had recovered from it provided the deeply sampled blood TCRbeta repertoires that made up the dataset. The repertoires were released in a freely available public database meant as a resource for research on the immune response to SARS-CoV-2. Samples were obtained from the ongoing ImmuneRACE study (first 160 participants) and from some 1,300 subjects provided by 6 global collaborators. A de-identified subject ID, COVID-19 status, age in years and sex were almost always included in the sample metadata. Where HLA class I and class II types were available, the types were taken from metadata supplied by the sample provider, not from assay-based typing.

TCRbeta CDR3 regions were amplified from genomic DNA using the immunoSEQ Assay, a bias-controlled multiplex PCR. As for the original processing: Nucleated cell counts per sample were estimated from amplification of reference gene primers within the assay. To quantify the absolute abundance of each unique TCRbeta CDR3 rearrangement, sequence reads were collapsed and filtered. Productive Simpson clonality was computed per sample as the square root of Simpson's diversity index over productive rearrangements. The immuneACCESS repertoire file appears here via TCRdb, limited to in-frame rearrangements. These files lack a portion of the clones; in checked studies, under half of the deficit traces to unresolved V genes, and the cause of the others is not known. Clone size and the V and J calls come from that table; the DNA yielded D and trimming. Present in this sample are about 19,000 clones, more than 75% of which were seen just once. The ten largest clones capture roughly 11% of the sample.

Overall study outcomes, separate from this receptor: How much clinical and demographic metadata was included differed by source and by participant, and the metadata was provided uncurated.

The collaborating institutions used their own protocols to collect whole blood in K2EDTA tubes. For TCRbeta analysis, collaborators shipped samples as frozen whole blood, isolated PBMCs, or DNA extracted from either of those sample types. Concerning this clone itself: Its antigen is not yet known. The record has no base qualities; no much larger clone is one base away.

The CDR3 holds 16 amino acids from the cysteine to the phenylalanine. Only the CDR3 part of the read is kept: 48 bases, read in frame from the first base. V is pruned by 5 bases and J by 0 bases, leaving 4 bases of the junction without a gene match. The germline V gene gives CDR1 as SGHVS and CDR2 as FNYEAQ. The clonotype was recovered from a human donor in a cohort sampled during active COVID-19. The chain couples TRBV7-6 to TRBJ2-3, with 11 bases aligning to TRBD2. The material sequenced was peripheral blood. The nucleotides read TGTGCCAGCAGCCTTGGACTAGCGGGTAGCACAGATACGCAGTATTTT. It encodes CASSLGLAGSTDTQYF.